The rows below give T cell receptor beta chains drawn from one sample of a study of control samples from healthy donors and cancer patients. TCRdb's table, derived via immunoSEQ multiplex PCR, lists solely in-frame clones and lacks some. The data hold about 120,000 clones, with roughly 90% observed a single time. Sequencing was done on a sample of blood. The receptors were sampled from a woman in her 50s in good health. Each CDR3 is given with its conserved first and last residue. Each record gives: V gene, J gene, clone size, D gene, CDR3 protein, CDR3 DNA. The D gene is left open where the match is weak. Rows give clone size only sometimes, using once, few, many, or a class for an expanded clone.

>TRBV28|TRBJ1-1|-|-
CASNLGVYSNTEAFF
TGTGCCAGCAACCTCGGGGTTTATTCGAACACTGAAGCTTTCTTT
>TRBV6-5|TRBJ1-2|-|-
CASSYSGYNGYTF
TGTGCCAGCAGTTATTCAGGGTACAATGGCTACACCTTC
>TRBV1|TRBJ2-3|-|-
CTSSQDLEGPSTDTQYF
TGCACCAGCAGCCAAGATCTGGAAGGGCCGAGCACAGATACGCAGTATTTT
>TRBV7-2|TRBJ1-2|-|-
CASSTAGTPYGYTF
TGTGCCAGCAGCACTGCAGGGACCCCCTATGGCTACACCTTC
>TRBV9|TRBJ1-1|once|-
CASSTQIGTEAFF
TGTGCCAGCAGCACCCAGATCGGCACTGAAGCTTTCTTT
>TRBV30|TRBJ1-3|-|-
CAWMGGSGNTIYF
TGTGCCTGGATGGGAGGCTCTGGAAACACCATATATTTT
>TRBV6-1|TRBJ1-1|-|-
CASSELRNPGLPAEAFF
TGTGCCAGCAGTGAACTCCGTAACCCCGGGCTTCCCGCTGAAGCTTTCTTT
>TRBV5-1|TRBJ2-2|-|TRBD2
CASSPRLAGGAGELFF
TGCGCCAGCAGCCCCCGACTAGCGGGGGGGGCCGGGGAGCTGTTTTTT
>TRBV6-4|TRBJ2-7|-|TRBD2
CASSDSAGERYEQYF
TGTGCCAGCAGTGACTCTGCGGGAGAGCGCTACGAGCAGTACTTC
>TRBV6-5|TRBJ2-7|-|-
CASSYGQSYEQYF
TGTGCCAGCAGCTACGGACAGTCCTACGAGCAGTACTTC
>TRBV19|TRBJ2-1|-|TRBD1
CASTPNQQGFGYNEQFF
TGTGCCAGTACCCCAAACCAACAGGGGTTCGGATACAATGAGCAGTTCTTC
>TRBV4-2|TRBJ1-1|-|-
CASSQDRDTEAFF
TGTGCCAGCAGCCAAGACAGGGACACTGAAGCTTTCTTT
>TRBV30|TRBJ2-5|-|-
CAFEGRGKETQYF
TGTGCCTTCGAGGGACGAGGAAAAGAGACCCAGTACTTC
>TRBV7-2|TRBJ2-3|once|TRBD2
CASSLIPGGASGRWDTQYF
TGTGCCAGCAGCCTCATCCCGGGTGGGGCTAGCGGGAGGTGGGATACGCAGTATTTT
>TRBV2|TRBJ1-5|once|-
CASRGQGGQPQHF
TGTGCCAGCAGGGGGCAGGGAGGTCAGCCCCAGCATTTT